The present T cell receptor beta chain was sequenced within a study of cytomegalovirus exposure and HLA in healthy donors. Findings of the study overall: Based on reports, TCR beta sequences accurately predicted HLA-A and HLA-B alleles for most subjects. Highly shared variants forming one cluster were likely a sequencing artifact. It was reportedly the case that the classifier diagnosed cytomegalovirus status with high specificity and sensitivity.

Germline V gives CDR1 GTSNPN, CDR2 SVGIG (reference sequence). Trimming removed 2 bases from V and 9 bases from J, with 20 bases in between. The CDR3 has 15 amino acids. Primers for the PCR totalled 60 Vbeta and 13 Jbeta. Sequencing was performed with immunoSEQ multiplex PCR; in TCRdb, only in-frame clones are kept and a portion is missing. The sample has about 140,000 clones, about 64% seen once; the top ten hold about 4.5%. Notes on this clone: Its target is not known.

This sequence was found in a man in his 60s in good health and CMV-seronegative. V usage is TRBV30 and J usage is TRBJ2-1; D not certain. The sample consisted of PBMCs. The CDR3 DNA sequence: TGTGCCTGGAGTAGTAAAAATCCTTGGAGAAGTGAGCAGTTCTTC. Protein sequence: CAWSSKNPWRSEQFF.